Reported below is one T cell receptor (beta chain). Its matching antigen is unknown. Data came from immunoSEQ multiplex PCR; TCRdb stores just in-frame clones and leaves some out. This sample has around 340,000 clones, with 70% to 90% found just once. Treatment reported: some 19 received Ad26.COV2.S at low or high dose, single or two shots; 5 received placebo; per-sample allocation not given. After the first vaccine or placebo injection, samples were drawn on day 63. Boston supplied an adult donor aged 18-55 years. The entry originates in a study of Ad26.COV2.S vaccination and SARS-CoV-2 variants. Study-level information: The authors gave Ad26.COV2.S intramuscularly, either once or twice 56 days apart. Findings of the study overall: It was reported that spike-specific CD8+ and CD4+ T cell responses were substantially broad after vaccination.

The V gene's germline CDR1 is SNHLY and CDR2 FYNNEI. Unmatched junction bases numbered 2, after V lost 0 bases and J lost 4 bases. The CDR3 spans 16 residues. The TCR was taken from a person between 18 and 65 years old who received the Ad26.COV2.S COVID-19 vaccine or a placebo. Sequencing used peripheral blood, obtained in a trial of Ad26.COV2.S vaccine versus placebo. J is TRBJ2-6 and V is TRBV2; 8 bases are a match to TRBD1. The CDR3 DNA reads TGTGCCAGCAGTGAAGCCAGGGGGCCCGGGGCCAACGTCCTGACTTTC. Translated: CASSEARGPGANVLTF.